This T cell receptor beta chain derives from a study of shared clonotypes between healthy human individuals. Study details: Every donor yielded three CD4 naive, three CD4 memory, two CD8 naive and one CD8 memory plate.

Replicate PCRs for sorted subsets used roughly 200 ng DNA; this equaled 25,000 to 35,000 T cell genomes. Some clones are missing from TCRdb's copy, which holds only in-frame ones; the method was immunoSEQ multiplex PCR. Of 550,000 to 750,000 clones in the sample, about 92% were seen once. As to this clone: What it binds is unknown.

This CDR3 has 14 residues. The germline gives CDR1 SGHAT, CDR2 FQNNGV. V lost 4 bases and J 4 bases, leaving 11 bases between the germline ends. Naive CD8 populations comprised CD45RO-negative cells positively selected for CCR7, excluding terminally differentiated effector memory CD45RA+ cells. Study results and caveats: The genetic and exposure-history diversity represented was limited by few donors. Among the subsets, naive ones generally showed larger estimated richness than memory ones.

What was sequenced was naive CD8+ T cells sorted from blood. This TCR derives from a man younger than 40 in good health. The J gene is TRBJ2-1, the V gene TRBV11-2, with D possibly TRBD1 on 6 matching bases. The CDR3 DNA reads as TGTGCCAGCAGCTCCGGGGACACGTACAATGAGCAGTTCTTC. It yields the protein CASSSGDTYNEQFF. Combining the CDR3 with reference TRBV11-2 and TRBJ2-1 gives the whole variable domain EAGVAQSPRYKIIEKRQSVAFWCNPISGHATLYWYQQILGQGPKLLIQFQNNGVVDDSQLPKDRFSAERLKGVDSTLKIQPAKLEDSAVYLCASSSGDTYNEQFFGPGTRLTVL.